This T cell receptor beta chain was retrieved from a study of blood T cell repertoires in COVID-19 (dated by TCRdb to about 2020). About the full investigation: The collaborator samples originated in the United States, Italy and Spain and spanned the acute and convalescent phases of COVID-19. HLA class I and class II types, where available, came from metadata supplied by the sample provider rather than from assay-based typing. Sample metadata almost always included a de-identified subject ID, COVID-19 status, age in years and sex. The samples were drawn from the first 160 participants of the ongoing ImmuneRACE study and from roughly 1,300 subjects provided by 6 global collaborators. A freely available public database, intended as a resource for researchers studying the immune response to SARS-CoV-2, is where the repertoires were released. Deeply sampled blood TCRbeta repertoires from subjects exposed to, actively infected with, or recovered from COVID-19 were included in the dataset. The material from the prospective study consisted of cDNA or gDNA derived from T cells, B-cell-depleted T cells, or PBMCs. Overall study results and their limits: How much clinical and demographic metadata was included differed by source and by participant, and the metadata was provided uncurated.

The immunoSEQ Assay, a bias-controlled multiplex PCR, was used to amplify TCRbeta CDR3 regions from genomic DNA. Per the authors' processing: The number of nucleated cells in each sample was estimated by amplification of reference gene primers within the assay. To quantify the absolute abundance of each unique TCRbeta CDR3 rearrangement, sequence reads were collapsed and filtered. Productive Simpson clonality was computed per sample as the square root of Simpson's diversity index over productive rearrangements. The immuneACCESS repertoire file appears here via TCRdb, limited to in-frame rearrangements. These files lack a portion of the clones; in checked studies, under half of the deficit traces to unresolved V genes, and the cause of the others is not known. Clone size and V and J calls were adopted from that table, with D and trimming inferred from the DNA. The sample table lists approximately 210,000 clones, 80% to 85% of them with a count of one. In total, the top ten clones hold about 10% of the sample.

CDR3 length: 11 amino acids, cysteine to phenylalanine. Here the CDR3 DNA is all that survives: 33 bases in frame from base 1. As encoded in the germline V gene, CDR1 is MNHEY while CDR2 is SVGAGI. V lost 5 bases and J lost 5 bases; the stretch between them is 6 bases long. Worth noting for this clone: The antigen it binds to is not known. No base quality information exists; no much larger clone differs at one position.

At one collaborating source in Seattle, patients were enrolled during active infection and were followed longitudinally through the course of disease. Collaborating institutions collected whole blood in K2EDTA tubes following their own protocols. For TCRbeta analysis, collaborator samples were shipped as frozen whole blood, as isolated PBMCs, or as DNA extracted from either sample type. This receptor was obtained from a woman of 80 years or more with COVID-19, enrolled during active disease. The sample was peripheral blood. The rearrangement combines TRBV6-5 with TRBJ2-5; the D gene cannot be resolved reliably. The CDR3 in this case is CASSIGETQYF. The nucleotides are TGTGCCAGCAGTATCGGGGAGACCCAGTACTTC.